The present TCR beta chain was sequenced within a study of cytomegalovirus exposure and HLA in healthy donors. Whole-study results and caveats: TCR beta chain V- and J-gene trimming was linked, in a later analysis, to a missense variant in DCLRE1C. According to an earlier analysis, most TCR beta V segments yielded productive rearrangements about 87% or about 30% of the time. An Asian-associated ancestry cluster reportedly showed fewer N-insertions than the approximately 600-donor mean in a later analysis. Most CMV-associated TCR beta chains were later found to appear HLA-restricted.

PCR used 60 Vbeta primers and 13 Jbeta primers. Generated by immunoSEQ multiplex PCR, the TCRdb table keeps only in-frame clones and is missing some. The table records about 130,000 clones, around 78% of them present only once. The length of the CDR3 is 16 residues. About this clone itself: Its antigen remains unknown.

Input material: PBMCs. The chain links TRBV12-2 to TRBJ1-5; TRBD1 is the table's D call and was not checked against the DNA. TRBV12-2 counts as a pseudogene. The source is a man between 18 and 29 years old in good health and CMV-seropositive. CDR3 nucleotide sequence: TGTGCAAGTCGCTTAGTCCCCGACAGGGCAAGAGAGCCCCAGCATTTT. It translates to CASRLVPDRAREPQHF.